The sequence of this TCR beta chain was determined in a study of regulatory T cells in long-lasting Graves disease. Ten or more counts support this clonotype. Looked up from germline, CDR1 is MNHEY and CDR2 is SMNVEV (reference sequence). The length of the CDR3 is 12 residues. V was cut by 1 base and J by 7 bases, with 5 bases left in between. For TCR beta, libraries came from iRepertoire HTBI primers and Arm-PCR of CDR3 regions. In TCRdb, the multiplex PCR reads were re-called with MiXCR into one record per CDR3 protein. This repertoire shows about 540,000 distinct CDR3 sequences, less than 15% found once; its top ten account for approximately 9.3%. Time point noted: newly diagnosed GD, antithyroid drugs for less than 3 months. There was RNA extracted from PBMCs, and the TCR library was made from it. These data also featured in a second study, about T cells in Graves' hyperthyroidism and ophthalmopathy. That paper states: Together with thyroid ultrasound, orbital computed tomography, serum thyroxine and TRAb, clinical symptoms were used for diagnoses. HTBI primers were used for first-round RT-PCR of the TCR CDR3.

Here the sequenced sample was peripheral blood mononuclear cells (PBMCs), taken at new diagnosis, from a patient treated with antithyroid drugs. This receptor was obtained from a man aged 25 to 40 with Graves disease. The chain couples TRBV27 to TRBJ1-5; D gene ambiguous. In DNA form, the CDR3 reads TGTGCCAGCAGTTTATTGGAACAGCCCCAGCATTTT. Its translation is CASSLLEQPQHF.